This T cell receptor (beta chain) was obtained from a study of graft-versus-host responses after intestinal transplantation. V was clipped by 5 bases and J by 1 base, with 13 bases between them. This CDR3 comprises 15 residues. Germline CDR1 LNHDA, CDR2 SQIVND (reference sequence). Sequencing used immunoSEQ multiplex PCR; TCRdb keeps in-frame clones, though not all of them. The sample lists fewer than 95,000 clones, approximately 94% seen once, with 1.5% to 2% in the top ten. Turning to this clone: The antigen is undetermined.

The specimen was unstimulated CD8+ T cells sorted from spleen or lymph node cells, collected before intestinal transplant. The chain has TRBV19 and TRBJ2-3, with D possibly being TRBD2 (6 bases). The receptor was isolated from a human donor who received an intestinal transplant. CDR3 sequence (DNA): TGTGCCAGTAGTCCCTTCTGGGGGGGCACAGATACGCAGTATTTT. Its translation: CASSPFWGGTDTQYF.